This T cell receptor (beta chain) was profiled in a study of post-analysis software for immune sequencing data. The overall study: The cohort encompassed relapsing-remitting, secondary progressive and progressive-relapsing multiple sclerosis disease courses. Study-level results: Clustering by F measure revealed strong co-clustering among samples prepared together in one batch. Compared with controls, patients had more of about 5 TRBV segments, including TRBV5-6, TRBV5-1 and TRBV20-1. Controls showed significantly higher normalized Chao1 diversity than did multiple sclerosis patients.

Comment on this clonotype: Its antigen is undetermined.

CDR3 length: 16 amino acids. V gave up 6 bases and J gave up 5 bases, with 20 bases separating them. Germline CDR1 and CDR2: DFQATT and SNEGSKA (reference sequence). The authors incorporated unique molecular identifiers into the TCR beta cDNA libraries. From the PCR reads, TCRdb called clonotypes with MiXCR, one entry per CDR3 protein. The table has around 200,000 distinct CDR3 sequences, over 25% seen once. The sequencing sample was made of blood. The sequence was obtained from a girl aged 2-17 years with multiple sclerosis. The chain employs TRBV20-1 and TRBJ1-6; D possibly corresponds to TRBD1 (5 bases). In nucleotides, the CDR3 is TGCAGTGCCGAAAATACAGGATCAGTAAATAATTCACCCCTCCACTTT. It translates to CSAENTGSVNNSPLHF.